This T cell receptor beta chain was observed in a study of blood T cell repertoires in COVID-19. Study as a whole: COVID-19 samples from acute and convalescent phases originated in the United States, Italy and Spain. The cDNA or gDNA used as material had been derived from T cells, B-cell-depleted T cells, or PBMCs.

V dropped 2 bases and J dropped 6; count of bases not matched to a gene: 5. Per the germline V gene, CDR1 is MDHEN and CDR2 is SYDVKM. The CDR3 is made up of 15 amino acids. It was during active infection that Seattle patients were enrolled and then longitudinally followed. Clones were read by immunoSEQ multiplex PCR, and TCRdb kept only the in-frame ones, dropping some. Of about 170,000 clones in the sample, roughly 93% were seen once. This rearrangement joins TRBV28 to TRBJ1-5, with TRBD1 matching 9 bases. The sequenced material came from peripheral blood. The sequence was collected from a man aged 18 to 29 with COVID-19, enrolled during active disease. This CDR3 reads CASSLMTGGTQPQHF. The CDR3 DNA reads as TGTGCCAGCAGTTTAATGACAGGGGGAACTCAGCCCCAGCATTTT.